The rows below give T cell receptor beta chains drawn from one sample of a study of cytomegalovirus exposure and HLA in healthy donors. Sequencing was performed with immunoSEQ multiplex PCR; in TCRdb, only in-frame clones are kept and a portion is missing. The profile shows around 130,000 clones, around 82% of them singletons. What was sequenced was PBMCs. These TCRs come from a boy between 10 and 17 years old in good health and CMV-seronegative. The CDR3 runs from the conserved cysteine through the conserved F or W. D genes are given only for firm matches. The size of a clone is reported for some rows only, either as once, few or many, or as a class for expanded clones.

v_call	d_call	j_call	clone_size	cdr3_nt	cdr3_aa
TRBV5-6	TRBD1	TRBJ2-2	.	TGTGCCAGCAGCCGGGACAGCACCGGGGAGCTGTTTTTT	CASSRDSTGELFF
TRBV4-2	.	TRBJ1-4	.	TGTGCCAGCAGCCAAGCTATCCGACAGATCACTAATGAAAAACTGTTTTTT	CASSQAIRQITNEKLFF
TRBV5-4	TRBD1	TRBJ1-2	.	TGTGCCAGCAGCTCCCGGGACAGCCATTATGGCTACACCTTC	CASSSRDSHYGYTF
TRBV27	TRBD2	TRBJ2-7	.	TGTGCCAGCGCCCCTTGGGAACTAGCGGGAAACGAGCAGTACTTC	CASAPWELAGNEQYF
TRBV7-3	.	TRBJ1-1	.	TGTGCCAGCAGCTTAACGGAGGACAGAGAAGCTTTCTTT	CASSLTEDREAFF
TRBV5-1	TRBD1	TRBJ2-3	.	TGCGCCAGCAGCGCGGGACAGGGGGCCACAGATACGCAGTATTTT	CASSAGQGATDTQYF
TRBV29-1	.	TRBJ1-6	.	TGCAGCGTTGAGAGAGAGGTTAATTCACCCCTCCACTTT	CSVEREVNSPLHF
TRBV6-1	TRBD1	TRBJ1-1	.	TGTGCCACACAGGGGGCCAAGGGGGCCACTGAAGCTTTCTTT	CATQGAKGATEAFF
TRBV10-3	TRBD2	TRBJ2-1	.	TGTGCCATCGTAGCGGGAGGAGATAATGAGCAGTTCTTC	CAIVAGGDNEQFF
TRBV5-6	TRBD2	TRBJ2-7	.	TGTGCCAGCAGCTTGGGGGCTAGCGGGAAGGCCGAGCAGTACTTC	CASSLGASGKAEQYF
TRBV5-1	TRBD1	TRBJ1-1	few	TGCGCCAGCAGTCGGGACAGAAGCTATGAAGCTTTCTTT	CASSRDRSYEAFF
TRBV9	.	TRBJ2-2	.	TGTGCCAGCAGCGTAGAGGGGGGGCTTAGGGCCGGGGAGCTGTTTTTT	CASSVEGGLRAGELFF
TRBV7-2	.	TRBJ1-5	.	TGTGCCAGCAGCTTAGACAGTAGGTACAATCAGCCCCAGCATTTT	CASSLDSRYNQPQHF
TRBV7-3	.	TRBJ2-2	.	TGTGCCAGCAGCGAAACTAGCCTGGGCACCGGGGAGCTGTTTTTT	CASSETSLGTGELFF
TRBV19	.	TRBJ2-7	.	TGTGCCAGTAGTACCGGGGCAGGGGGGGAGCAGTACTTC	CASSTGAGGEQYF
TRBV4-3	TRBD2	TRBJ2-7	.	TGCGCCAGCAGCCAAGGCTCTAGCGGGAGCTACGAGCAGTACTTC	CASSQGSSGSYEQYF
TRBV7-9	.	TRBJ1-5	.	TGTGCCAGCAGCCCAGTTGACACCCTTCGAAATCAGCCCCAGCATTTT	CASSPVDTLRNQPQHF
TRBV4-3	.	TRBJ1-4	.	TGCGCCAGCAGCCAAGATACGGGGAGGGAACTGTTTTTT	CASSQDTGRELFF
TRBV5-1	.	TRBJ1-1	.	TGCGCCAGCAGCGTTTACAGTAACACTGAAGCTTTCTTT	CASSVYSNTEAFF
TRBV7-2	TRBD1	TRBJ1-1	.	TGTGCCAGCAGCTTAATAGCAGGGGGTGAAGCTTTCTTT	CASSLIAGGEAFF
TRBV11-1	TRBD2	TRBJ2-1	.	TGTGCCAGCAGCTCCGGACTAGCTTATGAGCAGTTCTTC	CASSSGLAYEQFF
TRBV4-1	.	TRBJ2-5	once	TGCGCCAGCAGCCAAGGCCTAGCGACAGCACAAGAGACCCAGTACTTC	CASSQGLATAQETQYF
TRBV7-2	.	TRBJ2-7	.	TGTGCCAGCCGCCCCGGGACAGGGGCCGGTAGCGGGAGCTACGAGCAGTACTTC	CASRPGTGAGSGSYEQYF
TRBV27	.	TRBJ2-4	.	TGTGCCAGCAGTCCCCTAGGGGAAATAGCCAAAAACATTCAGTACTTC	CASSPLGEIAKNIQYF
TRBV5-1	TRBD1	TRBJ1-1	.	TGCGCCAGCAGTCAGACAGGGCCCCCAGGGACTGAAGCTTTCTTT	CASSQTGPPGTEAFF
TRBV18	TRBD2	TRBJ2-7	.	TGTGCCAGCTCCGGGACTAGCGGGTACGAGCAGTACTTC	CASSGTSGYEQYF
TRBV14	.	TRBJ1-4	.	TGTGCCAGCAGCCGGGGGGGGATAGGTGAAAAACTGTTTTTT	CASSRGGIGEKLFF
TRBV5-1	.	TRBJ1-1	.	TGCGCCAGCAGCTTGAATCAGGGCCTGAACACTGAAGCTTTCTTT	CASSLNQGLNTEAFF
TRBV7-9	.	TRBJ1-3	.	TGTGCCAGTTCGACAGGAAACACCATATATTTT	CASSTGNTIYF
TRBV10-3	TRBD1	TRBJ1-1	.	TGTGCCATCAGTGCCGGACAGGGAATAGGTGAAGCTTTCTTT	CAISAGQGIGEAFF
TRBV6-5	.	TRBJ2-4	.	TGTGCCAGCAGTTACTCAGGAGGGACGGGCATTCAGTACTTC	CASSYSGGTGIQYF
TRBV28	TRBD1	TRBJ2-7	once	TGTGCCAGCAGTATCCCCGGGACAGGGGACCACGAGCAGTACTTC	CASSIPGTGDHEQYF